This T cell receptor beta chain was identified in a study of technical replicates of blood from several donors. CDR1 and CDR2 (germline): MDHEN, SYDVKM. The CDR3 is made up of 14 amino acids. V lost 8 bases, J lost 3 bases, and 17 bases lay in between. Sequencing was performed with immunoSEQ multiplex PCR; in TCRdb, only in-frame clones are kept and a portion is missing. In the table there are about 72,000 clones, roughly 95% of which are singletons. The chain couples TRBV28 to TRBJ2-7; possible D gene TRBD2, 5 bases. The sample taken for sequencing was T cells isolated from PBMCs. The TCR originated in a human donor in good health. For the CDR3, the DNA is TGTGCCAGCTCCCTCAACTCCGGGGTCTACGAGCAGTACTTC. Protein: CASSLNSGVYEQYF.